This TCR beta chain was observed in a study of shared clonotypes between healthy human individuals. General study findings and limits: Despite large depth, sorted-subset datasets appeared incompletely sequenced. The sharing of about 5% of naive CD4 clonotypes was seen across a few donors. Limited genetic and exposure-history diversity came from having few donors.

Germline CDR1 and CDR2: MGHDK and SYGVNS. CDR3 length: 16 residues. V lost 4 bases and J lost 4, with 17 bases in between. Cells designated naive CD8 were CD45RO-negative and were positively selected for CCR7, with terminally differentiated effector memory CD45RA+ cells excluded. This clone has just one count. Its antigen is unknown. Sequencing used immunoSEQ multiplex PCR; TCRdb keeps in-frame clones, though not all of them. This sample yields some 2.1 million clones, of which 85% to 95% are seen a single time; 1.5% to 2% belongs to the top ten. The source material was naive CD8+ T cells from PBMCs. The chain uses TRBV25-1 and TRBJ2-1; no definite D call. This sequence originates from a man aged 18 to 30 in good health. Some clones in this sample may be carry-over from other donors' samples. The CDR3 region has the DNA TGTGCCAGCAGTGGCCCTTTGATAGGCAGGTACAATGAGCAGTTCTTC. Protein: CASSGPLIGRYNEQFF.